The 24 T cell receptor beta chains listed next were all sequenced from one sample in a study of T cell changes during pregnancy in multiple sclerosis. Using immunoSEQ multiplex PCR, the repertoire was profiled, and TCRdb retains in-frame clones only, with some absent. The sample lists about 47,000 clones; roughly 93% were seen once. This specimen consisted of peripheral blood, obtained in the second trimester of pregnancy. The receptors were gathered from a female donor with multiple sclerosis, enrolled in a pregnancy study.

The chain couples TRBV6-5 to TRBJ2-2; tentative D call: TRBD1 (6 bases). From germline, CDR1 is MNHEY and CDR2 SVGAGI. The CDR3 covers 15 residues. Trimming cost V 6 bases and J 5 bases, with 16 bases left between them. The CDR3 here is CASREQGWGTGELFF. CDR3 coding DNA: TGTGCCAGCAGAGAACAGGGATGGGGGACCGGGGAGCTGTTTTTT.

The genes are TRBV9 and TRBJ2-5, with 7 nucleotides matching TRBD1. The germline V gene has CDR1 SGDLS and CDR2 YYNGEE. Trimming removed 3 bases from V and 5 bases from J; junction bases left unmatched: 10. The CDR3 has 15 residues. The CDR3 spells CASSDQGQSRETQYF. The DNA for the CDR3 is TGTGCCAGCAGCGATCAGGGACAGTCGAGGGAGACCCAGTACTTC.

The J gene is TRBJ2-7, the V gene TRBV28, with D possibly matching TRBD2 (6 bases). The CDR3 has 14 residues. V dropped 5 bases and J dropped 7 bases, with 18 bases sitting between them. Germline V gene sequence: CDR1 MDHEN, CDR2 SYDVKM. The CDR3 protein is CASSTDYPLGEQYF. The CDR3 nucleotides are TGTGCCAGCAGTACGGACTACCCCCTTGGGGAGCAGTACTTC.

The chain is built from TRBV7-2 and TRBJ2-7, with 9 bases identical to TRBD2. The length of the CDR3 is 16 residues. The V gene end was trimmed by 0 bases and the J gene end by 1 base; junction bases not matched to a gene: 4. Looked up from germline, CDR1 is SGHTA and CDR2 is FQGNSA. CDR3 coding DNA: TGTGCCAGCAGCTTAGCGTCTAGCGGGGCATCCTACGAGCAGTACTTC. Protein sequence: CASSLASSGASYEQYF.

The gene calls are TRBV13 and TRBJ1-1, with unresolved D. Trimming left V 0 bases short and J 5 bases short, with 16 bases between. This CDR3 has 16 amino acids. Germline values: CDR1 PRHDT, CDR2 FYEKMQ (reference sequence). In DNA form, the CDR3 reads TGTGCCAGCAGCTTAGGCCTTGGGAGGGAAGCGACTGAAGCTTTCTTT. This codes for CASSLGLGREATEAFF. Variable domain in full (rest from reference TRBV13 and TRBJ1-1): AAGVIQSPRHLIKEKRETATLKCYPIPRHDTVYWYQQGPGQDPQFLISFYEKMQSDKGSIPDRFSAQQFSDYHSELNMSSLELGDSALYFCASSLGLGREATEAFFGQGTRLTVV.

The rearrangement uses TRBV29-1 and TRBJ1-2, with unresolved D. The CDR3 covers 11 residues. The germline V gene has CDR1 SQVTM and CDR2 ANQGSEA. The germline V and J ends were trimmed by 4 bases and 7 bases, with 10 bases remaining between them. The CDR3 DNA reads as TGCAGCGTTGTAGGTGAGGGTGGCTACACCTTC. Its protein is CSVVGEGGYTF. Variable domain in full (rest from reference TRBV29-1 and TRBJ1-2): SAVISQKPSRDICQRGTSLTIQCQVDSQVTMMFWYRQQPGQSLTLIATANQGSEATYESGFVIDKFPISRPNLTFSTLTVSNMSPEDSSIYLCSVVGEGGYTFGSGTRLTVV.

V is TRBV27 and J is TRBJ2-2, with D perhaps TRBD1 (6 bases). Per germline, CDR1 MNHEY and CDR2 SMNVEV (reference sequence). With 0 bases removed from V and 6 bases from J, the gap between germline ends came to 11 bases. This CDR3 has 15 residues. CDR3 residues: CASSLSFRGAGELFF. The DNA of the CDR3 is TGTGCCAGCAGTTTATCATTCAGGGGTGCCGGGGAGCTGTTTTTT.

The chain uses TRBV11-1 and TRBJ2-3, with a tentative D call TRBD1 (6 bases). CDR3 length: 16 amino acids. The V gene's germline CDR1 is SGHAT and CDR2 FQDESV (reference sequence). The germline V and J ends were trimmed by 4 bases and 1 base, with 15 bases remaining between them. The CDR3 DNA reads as TGTGCCAGCAGCTCCCGACAGGTTTGGGGCACAGATACGCAGTATTTT. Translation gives CASSSRQVWGTDTQYF.

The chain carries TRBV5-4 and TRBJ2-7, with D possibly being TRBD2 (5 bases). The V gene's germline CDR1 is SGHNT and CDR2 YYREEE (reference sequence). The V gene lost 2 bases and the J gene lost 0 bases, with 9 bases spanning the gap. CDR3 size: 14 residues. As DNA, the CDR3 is TGTGCCAGCAGCTTAAGGAGCGGCTCCTACGAGCAGTACTTC. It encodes CASSLRSGSYEQYF.

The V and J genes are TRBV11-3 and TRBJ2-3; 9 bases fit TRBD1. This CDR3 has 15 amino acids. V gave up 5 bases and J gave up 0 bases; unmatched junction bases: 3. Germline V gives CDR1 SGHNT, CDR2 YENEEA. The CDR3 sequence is CASSRTGDSTDTQYF. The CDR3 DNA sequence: TGTGCCAGCAGCCGGACAGGGGATAGCACAGATACGCAGTATTTT.

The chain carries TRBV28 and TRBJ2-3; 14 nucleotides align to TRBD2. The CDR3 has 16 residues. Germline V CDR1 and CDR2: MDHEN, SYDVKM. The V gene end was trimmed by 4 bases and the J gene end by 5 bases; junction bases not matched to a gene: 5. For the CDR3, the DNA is TGTGCCAGCAGTTCGACTAGCGGGAGGGAGGAAGATACGCAGTATTTT. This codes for CASSSTSGREEDTQYF. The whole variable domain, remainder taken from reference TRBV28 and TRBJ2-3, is DVKVTQSSRYLVKRTGEKVFLECVQDMDHENMFWYRQDPGLGLRLIYFSYDVKMKEKGDIPEGYSVSREKKERFSLILESASTNQTSMYLCASSSTSGREEDTQYFGPGTRLTVL.

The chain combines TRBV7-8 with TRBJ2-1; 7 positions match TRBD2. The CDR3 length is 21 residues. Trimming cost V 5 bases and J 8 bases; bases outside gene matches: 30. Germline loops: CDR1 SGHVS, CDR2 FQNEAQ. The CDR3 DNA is TGTGCCAGCAGCACCGGACCGTGGACTAGTGATGTCGTGCAATTCTTCTATGAGCAGTTCTTC. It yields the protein CASSTGPWTSDVVQFFYEQFF.

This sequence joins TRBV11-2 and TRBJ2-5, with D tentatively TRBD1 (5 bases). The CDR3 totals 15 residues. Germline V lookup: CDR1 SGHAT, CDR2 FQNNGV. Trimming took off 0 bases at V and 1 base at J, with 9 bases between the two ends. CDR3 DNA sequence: TGTGCCAGCAGCTTAGATGGGGCTCTCCAAGAGACCCAGTACTTC. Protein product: CASSLDGALQETQYF.

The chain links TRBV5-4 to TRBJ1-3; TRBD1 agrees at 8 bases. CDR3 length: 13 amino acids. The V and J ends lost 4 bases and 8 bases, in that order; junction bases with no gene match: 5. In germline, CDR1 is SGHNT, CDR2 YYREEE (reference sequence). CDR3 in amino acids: CASSPGQGDTIYF. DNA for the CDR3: TGTGCCAGCAGCCCCGGACAGGGAGACACCATATATTTT.

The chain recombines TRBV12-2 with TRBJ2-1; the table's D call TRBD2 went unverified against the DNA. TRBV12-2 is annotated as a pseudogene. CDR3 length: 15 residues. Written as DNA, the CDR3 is TGTGCAAGTCGCTTTAGGACTAGCGGTTACAATGAGCAGTTCTTC. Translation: CASRFRTSGYNEQFF.

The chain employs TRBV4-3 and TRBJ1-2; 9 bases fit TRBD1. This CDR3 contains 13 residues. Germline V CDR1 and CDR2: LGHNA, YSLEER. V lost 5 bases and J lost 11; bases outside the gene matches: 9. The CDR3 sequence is CASSTDRGAPYTF. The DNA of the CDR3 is TGCGCCAGCAGCACTGACAGGGGGGCGCCGTACACCTTC.

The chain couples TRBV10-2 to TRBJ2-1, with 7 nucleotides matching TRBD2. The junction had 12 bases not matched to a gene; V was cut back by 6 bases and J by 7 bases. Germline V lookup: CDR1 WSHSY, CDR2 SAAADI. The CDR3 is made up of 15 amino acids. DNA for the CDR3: TGCGCCAGCAGGAGGACTAGTGGGGGTTCGAATGAGCAGTTCTTC. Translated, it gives CASRRTSGGSNEQFF.

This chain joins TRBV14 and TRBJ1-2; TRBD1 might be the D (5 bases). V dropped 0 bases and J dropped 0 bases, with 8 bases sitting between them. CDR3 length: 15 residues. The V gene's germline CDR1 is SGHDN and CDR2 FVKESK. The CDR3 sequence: CASSQDRASNYGYTF. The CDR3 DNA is TGTGCCAGCAGCCAAGACAGGGCCTCTAACTATGGCTACACCTTC. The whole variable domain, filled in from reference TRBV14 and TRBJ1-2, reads EAGVTQFPSHSVIEKGQTVTLRCDPISGHDNLYWYRRVMGKEIKFLLHFVKESKQDESGMPNNRFLAERTGGTYSTLKVQPAELEDSGVYFCASSQDRASNYGYTFGSGTRLTVV.

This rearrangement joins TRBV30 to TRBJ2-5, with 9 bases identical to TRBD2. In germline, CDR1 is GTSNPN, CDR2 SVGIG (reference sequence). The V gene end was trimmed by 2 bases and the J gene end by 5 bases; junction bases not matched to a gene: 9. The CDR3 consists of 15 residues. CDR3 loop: CAWSLLAGVPETQYF. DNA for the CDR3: TGTGCCTGGAGTTTGTTAGCGGGAGTCCCGGAGACCCAGTACTTC.

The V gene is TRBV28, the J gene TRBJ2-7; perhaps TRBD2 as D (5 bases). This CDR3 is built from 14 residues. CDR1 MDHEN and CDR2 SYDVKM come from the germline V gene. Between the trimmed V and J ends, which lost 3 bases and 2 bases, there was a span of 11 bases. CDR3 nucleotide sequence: TGTGCCAGCAGTTTCGAGGGCGTAGCCTACGAGCAGTACTTC. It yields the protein CASSFEGVAYEQYF.

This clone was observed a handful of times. CDR3 DNA sequence: TGTGCCAGCAGCTTAATGGCGGAGACTAGCGGGAGGGCCCCCGGGGAGCTGTTTTTT. Encoded protein: CASSLMAETSGRAPGELFF. The gene calls are TRBV7-3 and TRBJ2-2, with 14 bases matching TRBD2. The CDR3 runs to 19 residues. From germline, CDR1 is SGHTA and CDR2 FQGTGA. With 1 base clipped from V and 6 bases from J, the junction kept 10 bases outside the gene matches.

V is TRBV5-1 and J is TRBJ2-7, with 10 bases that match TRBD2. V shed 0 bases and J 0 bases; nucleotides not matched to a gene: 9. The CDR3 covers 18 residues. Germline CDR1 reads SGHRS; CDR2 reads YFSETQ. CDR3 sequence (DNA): TGCGCCAGCAGCTTGGGTAGCGGGAGGTCGAAACCCTCCTACGAGCAGTACTTC. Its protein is CASSLGSGRSKPSYEQYF.

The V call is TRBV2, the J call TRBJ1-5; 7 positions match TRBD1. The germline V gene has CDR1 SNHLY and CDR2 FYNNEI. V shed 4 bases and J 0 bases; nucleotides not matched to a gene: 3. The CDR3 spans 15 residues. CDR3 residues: CASSGTGTSNQPQHF. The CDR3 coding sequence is TGTGCCAGCAGTGGGACAGGTACTAGCAATCAGCCCCAGCATTTT.

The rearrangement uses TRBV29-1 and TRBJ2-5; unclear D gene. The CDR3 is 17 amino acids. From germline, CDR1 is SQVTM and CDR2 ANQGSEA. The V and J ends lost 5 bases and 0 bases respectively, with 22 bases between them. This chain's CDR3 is CSVRPLRGELYQETQYF. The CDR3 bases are TGCAGCGTTCGGCCCCTCCGAGGAGAACTGTACCAAGAGACCCAGTACTTC. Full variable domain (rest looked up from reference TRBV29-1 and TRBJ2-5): SAVISQKPSRDICQRGTSLTIQCQVDSQVTMMFWYRQQPGQSLTLIATANQGSEATYESGFVIDKFPISRPNLTFSTLTVSNMSPEDSSIYLCSVRPLRGELYQETQYFGPGTRLLVL.